This TCR beta chain emerged from a study of T-cell reconstitution after alpha-beta-depleted transplantation in children. This clonotype was seen ten or more times. Its antigen is currently unknown. General study points: By about two months after transplant, alpha-beta T cells reportedly arose from several hundred graft clones that had expanded. Surviving recipient cells, namely T cells and thymic progenitors, were the source of high day-60 TCRbeta diversity in some patients. A year had passed since transplant, and T-cell counts and diversity by then came mostly from newly produced T cells.

Unique molecular identifiers were used to barcode this TCRbeta library. TCRdb analysed the PCR reads with MiXCR anew, one entry per CDR3 protein. This sample has about 290,000 distinct CDR3 sequences, with less than 9.5% found just once. The input for sequencing was peripheral blood, taken 360 days after TCRalphabeta/CD19-depleted stem cell transplant. The source of this sequence is a female patient aged 2 to 10 who had a stem cell transplant for Fanconi anemia, so the T cells may come from the graft donor.

CDR3 nucleotides: TGCGCCAGCAGCCGGCGACAGGTACGACGCACAGATACGCAGTATTTT. Translating it yields CASSRRQVRRTDTQYF. V and J are TRBV5-1 and TRBJ2-3, with a tentative D call TRBD1 (6 bases). Trimming pared 4 bases from V and 1 base from J, leaving 16 bases between. This CDR3 has 16 amino acids. The germline V gene has CDR1 SGHRS and CDR2 YFSETQ.